Below are 3 T cell receptor beta chains sequenced from a single sample in a study of blood T cell repertoires in COVID-19. Produced via immunoSEQ multiplex PCR; TCRdb's table is partial and in-frame only. Of fewer than 400,000 clones listed, 83% are singletons. Sequencing was done on a sample of peripheral blood. The receptors stem from a man between 25 and 39 years old with active or convalescent COVID-19.

With regard to this clone: An end of the junction differs from the germline gene, which may be a read error. The rearrangement links TRBV27 to TRBJ2-1; no reliable D call. This CDR3 has 13 residues. CDR1 MNHEY and CDR2 SMNVEV come from the germline V gene (reference sequence). DNA of the CDR3: TGTGCCAGCAGTAATGGGCCCTCAAATGGGCAGTTCTTC. Translated: CASSNGPSNGQFF.

V usage is TRBV7-8 and J usage is TRBJ2-3; 8 bases align to TRBD2. This CDR3 contains 15 residues. V shed 5 bases, J shed 6 bases, and the junction held 10 bases outside the gene matches. The germline V gene encodes CDR1 SGHVS and CDR2 FQNEAQ. For the CDR3, the DNA is TGTGCCAGCAGCCCCACTAGCGGTGGGGGGGATACGCAGTATTTT. It translates to CASSPTSGGGDTQYF.

This sequence joins TRBV5-4 and TRBJ2-1; the match to TRBD2 covers 7 bases. Trimming removed 6 bases from V and 2 bases from J; junction bases left unmatched: 11. Germline CDR1 reads SGHNT; CDR2 reads YYREEE (reference sequence). CDR3 length equals 16 residues. The CDR3 coding sequence is TGTGCCAGCATGATAGCGGGCCTACATCCCTACAATGAGCAGTTCTTC. Protein: CASMIAGLHPYNEQFF.